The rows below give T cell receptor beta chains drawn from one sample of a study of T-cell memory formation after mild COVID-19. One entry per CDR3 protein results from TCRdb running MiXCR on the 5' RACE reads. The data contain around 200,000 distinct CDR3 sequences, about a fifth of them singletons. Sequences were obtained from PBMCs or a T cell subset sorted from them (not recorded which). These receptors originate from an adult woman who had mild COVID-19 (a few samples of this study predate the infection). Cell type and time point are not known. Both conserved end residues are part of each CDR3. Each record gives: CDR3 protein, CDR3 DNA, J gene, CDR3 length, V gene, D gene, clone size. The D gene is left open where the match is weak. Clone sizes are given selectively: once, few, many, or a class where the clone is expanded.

cdr3_aa: CASRTGPEQFF
cdr3_nt: TGTGCCAGCAGAACAGGGCCTGAGCAGTTCTTC
j_call: TRBJ2-1
cdr3_length: 11
v_call: TRBV11-1
d_call: NA
clone_size: few

cdr3_aa: CASKQLGHWNTEAFF
cdr3_nt: TGTGCCAGCAAACAATTGGGACACTGGAACACTGAAGCTTTCTTT
j_call: TRBJ1-1
cdr3_length: 15
v_call: TRBV6-1
d_call: NA
clone_size: NA

cdr3_aa: CASSLVLATEAFF
cdr3_nt: TGTGCCAGCAGCTTAGTTTTGGCCACTGAAGCTTTCTTT
j_call: TRBJ1-1
cdr3_length: 13
v_call: TRBV7-6
d_call: NA
clone_size: many

cdr3_aa: CASSQERGLNYGYTF
cdr3_nt: TGCGCCAGCAGCCAAGAGAGAGGGCTCAACTATGGCTACACCTTC
j_call: TRBJ1-2
cdr3_length: 15
v_call: TRBV4-3
d_call: NA
clone_size: NA

cdr3_aa: CASSPLSSFSGELFF
cdr3_nt: TGCGCCAGCAGCCCCCTTTCTAGCTTCTCCGGGGAGCTGTTTTTT
j_call: TRBJ2-2
cdr3_length: 15
v_call: TRBV5-1
d_call: NA
clone_size: NA

cdr3_aa: CASSKTGGRFF
cdr3_nt: TGTGCCAGCAGCAAGACAGGGGGCCGGTTCTTC
j_call: TRBJ2-1
cdr3_length: 11
v_call: TRBV21-1
d_call: NA
clone_size: few

cdr3_aa: CASKVTGGEAFF
cdr3_nt: TGCGCCAGCAAGGTGACAGGAGGAGAGGCTTTCTTT
j_call: TRBJ1-1
cdr3_length: 12
v_call: TRBV5-1
d_call: NA
clone_size: many

cdr3_aa: CASRRTYEQYF
cdr3_nt: TGTGCCAGCAGACGGACTTACGAGCAGTACTTC
j_call: TRBJ2-7
cdr3_length: 11
v_call: TRBV6-2/TRBV6-3
d_call: NA
clone_size: NA

cdr3_aa: CASIELAGEAGETQYF
cdr3_nt: TGTGCCAGCATCGAACTAGCGGGAGAGGCCGGGGAGACCCAGTACTTC
j_call: TRBJ2-5
cdr3_length: 16
v_call: TRBV5-4
d_call: TRBD2
clone_size: few

cdr3_aa: CASSPPRVQETQYF
cdr3_nt: TGTGCCAGCAGTCCCCCGAGGGTCCAAGAGACCCAGTACTTC
j_call: TRBJ2-5
cdr3_length: 14
v_call: TRBV27
d_call: NA
clone_size: few

cdr3_aa: CASSQRTTAMWQFF
cdr3_nt: TGCGCCAGCAGCCAAAGGACTACCGCAATGTGGCAGTTCTTC
j_call: TRBJ2-1
cdr3_length: 14
v_call: TRBV4-3
d_call: NA
clone_size: NA

cdr3_aa: CASSSTGAPNEKLFF
cdr3_nt: TGTGCCAGCAGCTCGACAGGGGCGCCCAATGAAAAACTGTTTTTT
j_call: TRBJ1-4
cdr3_length: 15
v_call: TRBV7-2
d_call: TRBD1
clone_size: few

cdr3_aa: CASSLDGYGNTIYF
cdr3_nt: TGTGCCAGCAGTTTAGACGGATACGGAAACACCATATATTTT
j_call: TRBJ1-3
cdr3_length: 14
v_call: TRBV12-3/TRBV12-4
d_call: NA
clone_size: many

cdr3_aa: CASSIWGADTEAFF
cdr3_nt: TGTGCCAGTAGTATTTGGGGGGCGGACACTGAAGCTTTCTTT
j_call: TRBJ1-1
cdr3_length: 14
v_call: TRBV19
d_call: NA
clone_size: few

cdr3_aa: CASSFFGDYGYTF
cdr3_nt: TGTGCCAGCAGTTTCTTCGGGGACTATGGCTACACCTTC
j_call: TRBJ1-2
cdr3_length: 13
v_call: TRBV12-3/TRBV12-4
d_call: NA
clone_size: few

cdr3_aa: CASSLGTSGSYSYNEQFF
cdr3_nt: TGTGCCAGCAGCTTAGGGACTAGCGGGTCCTACTCCTACAATGAGCAGTTCTTC
j_call: TRBJ2-1
cdr3_length: 18
v_call: TRBV7-6
d_call: TRBD2
clone_size: few

cdr3_aa: CASSLLERGDLTDTQYF
cdr3_nt: TGTGCCAGCAGTTTATTGGAGCGGGGGGACCTCACAGATACGCAGTATTTT
j_call: TRBJ2-3
cdr3_length: 17
v_call: TRBV12-3/TRBV12-4
d_call: TRBD2
clone_size: NA

cdr3_aa: CASSVASGQGNTPLHF
cdr3_nt: TGTGCCAGCAGCGTAGCTTCCGGTCAGGGCAATACACCCCTCCACTTT
j_call: TRBJ1-6
cdr3_length: 16
v_call: TRBV9
d_call: NA
clone_size: few

cdr3_aa: CASSPPTGSSYNEQFF
cdr3_nt: TGTGCCAGCAGCCCCCCGACAGGGAGCTCCTACAATGAGCAGTTCTTC
j_call: TRBJ2-1
cdr3_length: 16
v_call: TRBV5-6
d_call: TRBD1
clone_size: few

cdr3_aa: CSASLSYEQYF
cdr3_nt: TGCAGTGCTAGTCTGTCCTACGAGCAGTACTTC
j_call: TRBJ2-7
cdr3_length: 11
v_call: TRBV20-1
d_call: NA
clone_size: NA

cdr3_aa: CASSQGQSPGELFF
cdr3_nt: TGTGCCAGCAGCCAGGGCCAGTCACCCGGGGAGCTGTTTTTT
j_call: TRBJ2-2
cdr3_length: 14
v_call: TRBV7-9
d_call: NA
clone_size: NA

cdr3_aa: CSARGPSGTGNEQFF
cdr3_nt: TGCAGTGCTAGAGGACCCAGCGGAACAGGCAATGAGCAGTTCTTC
j_call: TRBJ2-1
cdr3_length: 15
v_call: TRBV20-1
d_call: NA
clone_size: NA

cdr3_aa: CASSQSWDPTREQYF
cdr3_nt: TGTGCCAGCAGCCAATCTTGGGACCCTACGAGGGAGCAGTACTTC
j_call: TRBJ2-7
cdr3_length: 15
v_call: TRBV3-1
d_call: NA
clone_size: few

cdr3_aa: CASRSTRAGELFF
cdr3_nt: TGTGCTAGCAGGTCAACTAGAGCCGGGGAGCTGTTTTTT
j_call: TRBJ2-2
cdr3_length: 13
v_call: TRBV7-7
d_call: NA
clone_size: few

cdr3_aa: CASSVSGTGRNEQFF
cdr3_nt: TGTGCCAGCAGCGTATCGGGGACAGGGAGAAATGAGCAGTTCTTC
j_call: TRBJ2-1
cdr3_length: 15
v_call: TRBV9
d_call: TRBD1
clone_size: few

cdr3_aa: CASSPDSYLGETQYF
cdr3_nt: TGTGCCAGCAGTCCAGACAGCTACCTTGGTGAGACCCAGTACTTC
j_call: TRBJ2-5
cdr3_length: 15
v_call: TRBV12-3/TRBV12-4
d_call: NA
clone_size: NA

cdr3_aa: CASSKLTSGSTDTQYF
cdr3_nt: TGTGCCAGCAGCAAATTGACTAGCGGAAGCACAGATACGCAGTATTTT
j_call: TRBJ2-3
cdr3_length: 16
v_call: TRBV21-1
d_call: NA
clone_size: few

cdr3_aa: CASSQDLGWTEAFF
cdr3_nt: TGTGCCAGCAGCCAAGATCTGGGGTGGACTGAAGCTTTCTTT
j_call: TRBJ1-1
cdr3_length: 14
v_call: TRBV3-1
d_call: NA
clone_size: few

cdr3_aa: CASSQDRGYGYTF
cdr3_nt: TGCGCCAGCAGCCAAGATCGAGGCTATGGCTACACCTTC
j_call: TRBJ1-2
cdr3_length: 13
v_call: TRBV4-3
d_call: NA
clone_size: NA

cdr3_aa: CASSFWDNNSPLHF
cdr3_nt: TGTGCCAGCAGCTTCTGGGACAATAATTCACCCCTCCACTTT
j_call: TRBJ1-6
cdr3_length: 14
v_call: TRBV7-9
d_call: NA
clone_size: NA

cdr3_aa: CASSANRDRVSYEQYF
cdr3_nt: TGTGCCAGCAGCGCGAACCGGGACAGGGTATCCTACGAGCAGTACTTC
j_call: TRBJ2-7
cdr3_length: 16
v_call: TRBV7-2
d_call: TRBD1
clone_size: NA

cdr3_aa: CASSAQTGNGYTF
cdr3_nt: TGTGCCAGCAGCGCTCAGACAGGGAATGGCTACACCTTC
j_call: TRBJ1-2
cdr3_length: 13
v_call: TRBV7-8
d_call: TRBD1
clone_size: few

cdr3_aa: CASSHPGTHEQYF
cdr3_nt: TGCGCCAGCAGCCACCCCGGGACCCACGAGCAGTACTTC
j_call: TRBJ2-7
cdr3_length: 13
v_call: TRBV4-1
d_call: NA
clone_size: medium-sized

cdr3_aa: CASSQDSRVGPYEQYF
cdr3_nt: TGTGCCAGCAGCCAAGATTCCAGAGTTGGACCCTACGAGCAGTACTTC
j_call: TRBJ2-7
cdr3_length: 16
v_call: TRBV4-2
d_call: NA
clone_size: NA

cdr3_aa: CATSGSSLAAVHEQYF
cdr3_nt: TGTGCCACCAGCGGCTCCAGTTTGGCAGCAGTCCACGAGCAGTACTTC
j_call: TRBJ2-7
cdr3_length: 16
v_call: TRBV15
d_call: NA
clone_size: NA

cdr3_aa: CASGGRANEQFF
cdr3_nt: TGTGCCAGCGGCGGGAGGGCAAATGAGCAGTTCTTC
j_call: TRBJ2-1
cdr3_length: 12
v_call: TRBV6-2/TRBV6-3
d_call: TRBD2
clone_size: NA

cdr3_aa: CASSSLGREGSYGYTF
cdr3_nt: TGTGCCAGCAGCTCGTTGGGAAGAGAGGGGTCCTATGGCTACACCTTC
j_call: TRBJ1-2
cdr3_length: 16
v_call: TRBV6-6
d_call: NA
clone_size: NA

cdr3_aa: CASSRPGGTRALRGEQFF
cdr3_nt: TGTGCCAGCAGCCGCCCGGGGGGGACTAGAGCTTTGCGGGGTGAGCAGTTCTTC
j_call: TRBJ2-1
cdr3_length: 18
v_call: TRBV7-9
d_call: TRBD2
clone_size: NA

cdr3_aa: CASSSESGTGANVLTF
cdr3_nt: TGTGCCAGCAGTTCCGAGTCCGGTACCGGGGCCAACGTCCTGACTTTC
j_call: TRBJ2-6
cdr3_length: 16
v_call: TRBV12-3/TRBV12-4
d_call: NA
clone_size: NA

cdr3_aa: CASRSTGGEDTQYF
cdr3_nt: TGTGCCAGCAGGTCCACAGGGGGCGAAGATACGCAGTATTTT
j_call: TRBJ2-3
cdr3_length: 14
v_call: TRBV7-9
d_call: TRBD1
clone_size: NA

cdr3_aa: CASSLEVVDTQYF
cdr3_nt: TGCGCCAGCAGCCTGGAAGTGGTAGATACGCAGTATTTT
j_call: TRBJ2-3
cdr3_length: 13
v_call: TRBV5-1
d_call: NA
clone_size: NA

cdr3_aa: CSAREQGSSSYEQYF
cdr3_nt: TGCAGTGCTAGGGAACAGGGATCGAGCTCCTACGAGCAGTACTTC
j_call: TRBJ2-7
cdr3_length: 15
v_call: TRBV20-1
d_call: NA
clone_size: few

cdr3_aa: CASSLVTGTPTQYF
cdr3_nt: TGTGCCAGCAGCTTAGTGACCGGGACCCCTACGCAGTATTTT
j_call: TRBJ2-3
cdr3_length: 14
v_call: TRBV7-9
d_call: NA
clone_size: many

cdr3_aa: CASSPTTLGPGNTEAFF
cdr3_nt: TGCGCCAGCAGCCCAACGACCCTGGGGCCGGGGAACACTGAAGCTTTCTTT
j_call: TRBJ1-1
cdr3_length: 17
v_call: TRBV5-1
d_call: NA
clone_size: NA

cdr3_aa: CASTQGVLTDEQFF
cdr3_nt: TGTGCCAGCACGCAGGGGGTCCTCACCGATGAGCAGTTCTTC
j_call: TRBJ2-1
cdr3_length: 14
v_call: TRBV6-6
d_call: TRBD1
clone_size: few

cdr3_aa: CASSPWAAYNEQFF
cdr3_nt: TGTGCCAGCAGCCCATGGGCAGCCTACAATGAGCAGTTCTTC
j_call: TRBJ2-1
cdr3_length: 14
v_call: TRBV9
d_call: NA
clone_size: few